The clone carrying this T cell receptor beta chain came up a few times. The data are from a study of blood T cells in healthy people across ages. Combining a sample-barcoded 5' primer with a J-beta primer mix, a second PCR ran for 7 to 11 cycles. TCRdb ran MiXCR on the 5' RACE reads and lists one entry per CDR3 protein. The sample lists around 800,000 distinct CDR3 sequences; approximately 24% were seen once. Germline lookup yields CDR1 SGHTA and CDR2 FQGNSA. Deletions cut 8 bases from V and 7 bases from J, with 18 bases between. The CDR3 is 14 residues long. The sample was also linked to a second study, of T cells of mothers and their children. That publication notes: All extracted RNA went into cDNA synthesis, approximately 1.4 ug per 15 ul. Several million TCR beta reads per child versus over 9 million per mother.

The sample was blood. The origin of this receptor is a boy aged 5-17 years in good health. The rearrangement joins TRBV7-2 to TRBJ1-3; weak D call: TRBD1 (5 bases). Here the CDR3 DNA reads TGTGCCAGCCACGTGGTGGGGGGAGGGAACACCATATATTTT. This encodes CASHVVGGGNTIYF. The full variable domain, rest sourced from reference TRBV7-2 and TRBJ1-3, is GAGVSQSPSNKVTEKGKDVELRCDPISGHTALYWYRQSLGQGLEFLIYFQGNSAPDKSGLPSDRFSAERTGGSVSTLTIQRTQQEDSAVYLCASHVVGGGNTIYFGEGSWLTVV.